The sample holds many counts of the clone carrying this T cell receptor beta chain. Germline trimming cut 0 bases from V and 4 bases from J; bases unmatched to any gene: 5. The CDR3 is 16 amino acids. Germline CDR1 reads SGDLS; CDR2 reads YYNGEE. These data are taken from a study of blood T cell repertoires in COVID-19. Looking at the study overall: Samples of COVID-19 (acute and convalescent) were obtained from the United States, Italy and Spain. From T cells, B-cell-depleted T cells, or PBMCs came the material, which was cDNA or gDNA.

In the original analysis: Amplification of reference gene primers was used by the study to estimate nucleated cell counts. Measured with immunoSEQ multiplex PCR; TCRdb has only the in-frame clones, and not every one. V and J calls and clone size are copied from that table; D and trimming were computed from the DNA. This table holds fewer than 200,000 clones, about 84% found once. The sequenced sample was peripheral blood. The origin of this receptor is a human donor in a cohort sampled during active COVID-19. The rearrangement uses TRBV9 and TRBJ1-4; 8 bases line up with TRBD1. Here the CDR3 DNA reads TGTGCCAGCAGCGTAGGGGTAACAGGGGGTAATGAAAAACTGTTTTTT. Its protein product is CASSVGVTGGNEKLFF.